Listed here are 5 T cell receptor beta chains from one sample, sequenced in a study of cytomegalovirus exposure and HLA in healthy donors. The PCR was carried out with 60 Vbeta primers and 13 Jbeta primers. Profiled with immunoSEQ multiplex PCR; TCRdb holds only in-frame clones, not every one. This table holds about 160,000 clones, approximately 80% found once. Sequenced material: PBMCs. The receptor source for this set is a male donor in good health and CMV-seropositive.

This clone was seen just once. This rearrangement joins TRBV18 to TRBJ1-6; unclear D gene. The CDR3 is made up of 14 amino acids. Germline lookup yields CDR1 KGHSH and CDR2 LQKENI. The V end lost 2 bases, the J end lost 8 bases, and 10 bases lay between the germline ends. The CDR3 reads CASSPTGSDSPLHF. CDR3 coding DNA: TGTGCCAGCTCACCAACGGGGTCGGATTCACCCCTCCACTTT.

V and J are TRBV28 and TRBJ1-1, with D unresolved. Trimming cost V 7 bases and J 1 base, with 13 bases left between them. The CDR3 has 14 amino acids. CDR1 and CDR2 from the germline V gene are MDHEN and SYDVKM. Here the CDR3 reads CASTIWAGNTEAFF. The CDR3 DNA reads as TGTGCCAGCACGATTTGGGCCGGGAACACTGAAGCTTTCTTT.

This rearrangement joins TRBV6-5 to TRBJ1-1; 7 bases are a match to TRBD1. Trimming cost V 7 bases and J 4 bases; bases outside gene matches: 12. Germline V gene sequence: CDR1 MNHEY, CDR2 SVGAGI. This CDR3 region has 15 residues. Here the CDR3 DNA reads TGTGCCAGCAAAAGGGAGCCGGGACAGCGCACTGAAGCTTTCTTT. Its translation is CASKREPGQRTEAFF.

The rearrangement joins TRBV6-6 to TRBJ2-5; no firm D call. Germline V CDR1 and CDR2: MNHNY, SVGAGI (reference sequence). Between the trimmed V and J ends, which lost 2 bases and 2 bases, there was a span of 3 bases. This CDR3 spans 12 amino acids. This CDR3 is CASSYLQETQYF. The CDR3 bases are TGTGCCAGCAGTTACCTTCAAGAGACCCAGTACTTC.

The chain couples TRBV2 to TRBJ2-7; the match to TRBD2 covers 14 bases. In germline, CDR1 is SNHLY, CDR2 FYNNEI. This CDR3 spans 16 amino acids. The V segment lost 3 bases and the J segment 7 bases; nucleotides outside the gene matches: 8. In DNA form, the CDR3 reads TGTGCCAGCAGTGAGGGACTAGCGGGAGTGACATCGGAGCAGTACTTC. Protein product: CASSEGLAGVTSEQYF.